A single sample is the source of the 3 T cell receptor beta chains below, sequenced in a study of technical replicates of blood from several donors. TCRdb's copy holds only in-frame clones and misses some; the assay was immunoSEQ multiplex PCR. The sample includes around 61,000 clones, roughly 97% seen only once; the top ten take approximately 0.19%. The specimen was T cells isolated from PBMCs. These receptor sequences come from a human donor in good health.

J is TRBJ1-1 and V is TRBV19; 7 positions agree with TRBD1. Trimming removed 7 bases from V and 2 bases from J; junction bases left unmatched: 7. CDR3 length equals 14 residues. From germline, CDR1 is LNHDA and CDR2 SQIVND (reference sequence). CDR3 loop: CASTLGQVNTEAFF. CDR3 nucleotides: TGTGCCAGTACCCTAGGACAGGTTAACACTGAAGCTTTCTTT.

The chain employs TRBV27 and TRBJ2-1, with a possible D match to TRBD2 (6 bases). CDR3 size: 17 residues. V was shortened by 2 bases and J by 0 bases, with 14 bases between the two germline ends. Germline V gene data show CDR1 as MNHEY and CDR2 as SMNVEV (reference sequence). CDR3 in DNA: TGTGCCAGCAGTTTAGTAGGGGACTTCTACTCCTACAATGAGCAGTTCTTC. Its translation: CASSLVGDFYSYNEQFF.

The CDR3 sequence is CASSLGQAGGEQFF. In DNA form, the CDR3 reads TGTGCCAGCAGCTTAGGGCAAGCAGGGGGTGAGCAGTTCTTC. The J gene is TRBJ2-1, the V gene TRBV7-9, with 7 bases lining up with TRBD1. The trim removed 1 base at V and 9 bases at J, leaving 6 bases unmatched. This CDR3 is built from 14 residues. Germline V lookup: CDR1 SEHNR, CDR2 FQNEAQ (reference sequence).